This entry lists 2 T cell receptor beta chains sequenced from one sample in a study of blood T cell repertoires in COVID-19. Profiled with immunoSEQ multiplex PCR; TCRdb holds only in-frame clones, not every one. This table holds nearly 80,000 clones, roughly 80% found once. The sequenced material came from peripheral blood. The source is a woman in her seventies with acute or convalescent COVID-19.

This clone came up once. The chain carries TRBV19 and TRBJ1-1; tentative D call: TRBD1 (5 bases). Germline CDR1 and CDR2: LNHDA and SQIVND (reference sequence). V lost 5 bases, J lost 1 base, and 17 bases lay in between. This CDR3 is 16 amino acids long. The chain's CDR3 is CASSPRVNIRNTEAFF. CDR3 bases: TGTGCCAGTAGTCCCAGGGTGAATATCAGGAACACTGAAGCTTTCTTT.

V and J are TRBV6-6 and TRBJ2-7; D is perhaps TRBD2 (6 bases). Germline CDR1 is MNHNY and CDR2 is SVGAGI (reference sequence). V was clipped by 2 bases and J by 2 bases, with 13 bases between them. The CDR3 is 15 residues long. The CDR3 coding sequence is TGTGCCAGCAGTTACCCCAGGGAGGTGGCCTACGAGCAGTACTTC. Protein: CASSYPREVAYEQYF.